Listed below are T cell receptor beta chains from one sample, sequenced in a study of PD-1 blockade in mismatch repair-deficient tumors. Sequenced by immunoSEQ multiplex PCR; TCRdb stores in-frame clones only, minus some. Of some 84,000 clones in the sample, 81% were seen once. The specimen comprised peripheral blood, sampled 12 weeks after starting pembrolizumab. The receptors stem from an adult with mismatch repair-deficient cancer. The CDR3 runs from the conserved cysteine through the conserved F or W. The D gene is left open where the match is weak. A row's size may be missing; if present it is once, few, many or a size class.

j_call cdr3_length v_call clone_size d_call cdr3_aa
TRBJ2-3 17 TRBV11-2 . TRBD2 CASSLRTSGVGTDTQYF
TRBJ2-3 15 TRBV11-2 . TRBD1 CASSPTGGGTDTQYF
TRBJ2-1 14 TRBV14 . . CASGYRGYYNEQFF
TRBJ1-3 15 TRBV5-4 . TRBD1 CASSFGQGNLNTIYF
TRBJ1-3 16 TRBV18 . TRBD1 CASSQGQGRSENTIYF
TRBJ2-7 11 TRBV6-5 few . CASSPGIWQYF
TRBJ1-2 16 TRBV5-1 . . CASSLFIGAEASGYTF
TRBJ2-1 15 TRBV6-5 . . CASTLAGLSYNEQFF
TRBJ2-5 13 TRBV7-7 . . CASSFGVKETQYF
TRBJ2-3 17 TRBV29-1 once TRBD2 CSVEDPFAGGSTDTQYF
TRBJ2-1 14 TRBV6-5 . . CASSPHDGNNEQFF
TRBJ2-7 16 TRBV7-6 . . CASSLEARGASYEQYF
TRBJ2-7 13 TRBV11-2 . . CASSLGPPYEQYF
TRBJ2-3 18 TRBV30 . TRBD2 CAWSTGLAGGINTDTQYF
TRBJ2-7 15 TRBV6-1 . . CASSEAGGGSYEQYF
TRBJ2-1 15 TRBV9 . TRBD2 CASSVDGTRDNEQFF
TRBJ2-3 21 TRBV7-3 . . CASSLYPQGETAFQSSNTQYF
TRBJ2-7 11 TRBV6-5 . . CASRRTYEQYF
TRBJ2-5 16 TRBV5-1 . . CASSLAPAGGGETQYF
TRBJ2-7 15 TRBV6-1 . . CASSERRRGNYEQYF
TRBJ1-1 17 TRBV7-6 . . CASSLATGRGVNTEAFF
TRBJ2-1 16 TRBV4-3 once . CASSQVFRGTYNEQFF
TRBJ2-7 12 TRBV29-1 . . CSVVDRTYEQYF
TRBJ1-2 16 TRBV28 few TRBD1 CASSLGTGGGRGGYTF
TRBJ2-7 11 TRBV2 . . CASKGAYEQYF
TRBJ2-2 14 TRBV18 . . CASSPLPNTGELFF
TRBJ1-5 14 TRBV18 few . CASSPQREGQPQHF
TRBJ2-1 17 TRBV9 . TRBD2 CASSVVVAGGRINEQFF
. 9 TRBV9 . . CASPYEQYF
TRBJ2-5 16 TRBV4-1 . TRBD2 CASSQGVLAGEETQYF
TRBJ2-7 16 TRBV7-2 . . CASSLVGTDSSYEQYF
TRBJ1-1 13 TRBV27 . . CASSFSPSRLAFF
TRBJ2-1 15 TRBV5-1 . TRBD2 CASSIPSGDYNEQFF
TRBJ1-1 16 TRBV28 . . CASSLVVRGRYTEAFF
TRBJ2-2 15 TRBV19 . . CASPGTRTNTGELFF
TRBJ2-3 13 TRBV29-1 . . CSVGTTLGDTQYF
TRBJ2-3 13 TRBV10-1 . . CASSEQPTDTQYF
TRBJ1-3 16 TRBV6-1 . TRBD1 CASSGRTGRGGNTIYF
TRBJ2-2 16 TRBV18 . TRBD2 CASSPPGLEGIGELFF
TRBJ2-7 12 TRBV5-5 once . CASSSDGGEQYF
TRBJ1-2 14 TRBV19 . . CASKGPGFDYGYTF
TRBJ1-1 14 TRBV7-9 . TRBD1 CASSRTGMDTEAFF
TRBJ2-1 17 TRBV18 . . CASSPRPLAGIYNEQFF
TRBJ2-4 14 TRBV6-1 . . CASSELYPKNIQYF
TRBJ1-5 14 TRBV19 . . CASSIGQKNQPQHF
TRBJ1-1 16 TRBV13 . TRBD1 CASSPYGTGGSTEAFF
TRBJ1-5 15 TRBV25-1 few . CASGGHATSNQPQHF
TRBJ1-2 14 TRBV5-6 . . CASSLEGPSYGYTF
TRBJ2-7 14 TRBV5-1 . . CASSWTRDSYEQYF
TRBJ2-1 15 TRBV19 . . CASSIEGGSYNEQFF
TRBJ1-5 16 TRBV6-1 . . CASSELTGYSNQPQHF
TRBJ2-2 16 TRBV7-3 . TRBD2 CASSLLAGANTGELFF
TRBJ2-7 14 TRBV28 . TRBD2 CASTVVLAGSEQYF
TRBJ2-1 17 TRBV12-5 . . CASGPSLAKPSYNEQFF
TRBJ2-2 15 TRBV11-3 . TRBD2 CASSALASNTGELFF